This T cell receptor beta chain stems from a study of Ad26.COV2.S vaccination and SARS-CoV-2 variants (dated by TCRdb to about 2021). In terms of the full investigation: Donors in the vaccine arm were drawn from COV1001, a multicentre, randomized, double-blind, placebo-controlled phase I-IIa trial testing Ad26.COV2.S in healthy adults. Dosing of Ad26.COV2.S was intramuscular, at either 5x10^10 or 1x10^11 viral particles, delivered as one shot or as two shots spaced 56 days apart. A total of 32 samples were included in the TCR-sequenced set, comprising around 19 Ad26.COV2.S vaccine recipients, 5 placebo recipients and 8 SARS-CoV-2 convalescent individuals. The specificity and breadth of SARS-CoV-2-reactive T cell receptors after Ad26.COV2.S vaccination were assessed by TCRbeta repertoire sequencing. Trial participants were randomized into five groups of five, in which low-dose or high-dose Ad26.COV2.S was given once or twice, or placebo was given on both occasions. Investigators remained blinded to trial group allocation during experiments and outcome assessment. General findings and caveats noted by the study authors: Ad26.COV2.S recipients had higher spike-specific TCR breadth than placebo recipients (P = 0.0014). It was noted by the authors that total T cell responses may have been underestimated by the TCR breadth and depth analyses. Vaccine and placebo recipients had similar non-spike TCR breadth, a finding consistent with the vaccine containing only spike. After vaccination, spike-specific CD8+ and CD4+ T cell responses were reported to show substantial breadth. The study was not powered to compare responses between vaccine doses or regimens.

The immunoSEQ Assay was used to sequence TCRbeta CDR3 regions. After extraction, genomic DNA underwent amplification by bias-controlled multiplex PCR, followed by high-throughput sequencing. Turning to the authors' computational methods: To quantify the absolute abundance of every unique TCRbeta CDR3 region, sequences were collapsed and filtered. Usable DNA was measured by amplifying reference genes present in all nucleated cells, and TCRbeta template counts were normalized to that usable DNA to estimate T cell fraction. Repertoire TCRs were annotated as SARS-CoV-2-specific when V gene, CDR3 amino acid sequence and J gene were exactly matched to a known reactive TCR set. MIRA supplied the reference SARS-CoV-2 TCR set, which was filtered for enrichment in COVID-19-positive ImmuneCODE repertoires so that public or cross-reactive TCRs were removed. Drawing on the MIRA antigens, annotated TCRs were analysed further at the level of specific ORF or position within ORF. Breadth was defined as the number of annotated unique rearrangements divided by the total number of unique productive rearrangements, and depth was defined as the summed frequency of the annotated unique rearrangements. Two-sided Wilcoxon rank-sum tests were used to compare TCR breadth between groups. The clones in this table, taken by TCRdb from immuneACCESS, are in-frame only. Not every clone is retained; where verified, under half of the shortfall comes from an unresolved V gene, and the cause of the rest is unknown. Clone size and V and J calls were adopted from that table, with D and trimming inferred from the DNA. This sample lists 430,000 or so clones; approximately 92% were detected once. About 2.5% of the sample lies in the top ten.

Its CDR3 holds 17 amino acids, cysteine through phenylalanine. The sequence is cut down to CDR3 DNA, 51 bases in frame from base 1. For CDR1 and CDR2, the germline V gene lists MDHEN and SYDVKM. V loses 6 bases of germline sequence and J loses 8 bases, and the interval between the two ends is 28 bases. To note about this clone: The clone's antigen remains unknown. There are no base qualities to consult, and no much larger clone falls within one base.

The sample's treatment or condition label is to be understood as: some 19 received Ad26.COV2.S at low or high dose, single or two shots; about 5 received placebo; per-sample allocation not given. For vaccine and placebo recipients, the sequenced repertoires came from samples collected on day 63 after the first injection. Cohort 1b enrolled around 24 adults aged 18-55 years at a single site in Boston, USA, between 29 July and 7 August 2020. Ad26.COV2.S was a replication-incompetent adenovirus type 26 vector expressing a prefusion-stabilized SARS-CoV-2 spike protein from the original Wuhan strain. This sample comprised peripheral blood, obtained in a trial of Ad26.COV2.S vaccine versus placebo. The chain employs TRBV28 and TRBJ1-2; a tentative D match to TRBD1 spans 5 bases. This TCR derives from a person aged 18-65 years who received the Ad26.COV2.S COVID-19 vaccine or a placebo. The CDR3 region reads CASSTSIIDWGSVGYTF. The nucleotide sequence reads TGTGCCAGCAGCACTTCCATTATAGACTGGGGGTCGGTAGGCTACACCTTC.